Sequencing of this T cell receptor beta chain was carried out in a study of shared clonotypes between healthy human individuals. Libraries were prepared by immunoSEQ multiplex PCR; TCRdb keeps only in-frame clonotypes and omits some of them. The repertoire has some 500,000 clones, around 95% of them found once; the top ten carry around 0.066%. Each of the donors was a healthy adult who was HIV-negative and had not had a recent acute infection or vaccination. Only Caucasian adults living in Nashville, Tennessee made up the donor group. Trimming cost V 0 bases and J 5 bases; bases outside gene matches: 1. This CDR3 region has 15 residues. From germline, CDR1 is SGHRS and CDR2 YFSETQ.

This receptor was taken from a woman in her 30s in good health. The chain is built from TRBV5-1 and TRBJ2-2, with TRBD2 matching over 10 bases. The sample was naive CD4+ T cells sorted from blood. The subset was: CD45RA+ positively selected. CDR3 protein: CASSLVAGGTGELFF. DNA of the CDR3: TGCGCCAGCAGCTTGGTAGCGGGAGGTACCGGGGAGCTGTTTTTT.